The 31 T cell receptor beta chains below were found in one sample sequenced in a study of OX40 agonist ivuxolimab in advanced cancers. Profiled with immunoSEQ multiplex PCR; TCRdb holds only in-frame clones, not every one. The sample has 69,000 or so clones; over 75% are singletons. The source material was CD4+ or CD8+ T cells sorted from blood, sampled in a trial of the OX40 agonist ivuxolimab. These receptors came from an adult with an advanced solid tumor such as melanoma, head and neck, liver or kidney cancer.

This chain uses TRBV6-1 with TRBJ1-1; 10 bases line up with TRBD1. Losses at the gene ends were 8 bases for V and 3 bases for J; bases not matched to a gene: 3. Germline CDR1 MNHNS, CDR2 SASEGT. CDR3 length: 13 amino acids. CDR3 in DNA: TGTGCCAGCCGGGACAGGGGCGACACTGAAGCTTTCTTT. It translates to CASRDRGDTEAFF.

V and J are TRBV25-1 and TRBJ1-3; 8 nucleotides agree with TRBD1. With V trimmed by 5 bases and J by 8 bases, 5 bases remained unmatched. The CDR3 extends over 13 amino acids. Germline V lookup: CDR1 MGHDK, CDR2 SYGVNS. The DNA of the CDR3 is TGTGCCAGCAGTCGGACAGGGAGGGACACCATATATTTT. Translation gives CASSRTGRDTIYF.

The CDR3 sequence: CASRHAGQSSYYGYTF. Here the CDR3 DNA reads TGTGCCAGCAGACACGCGGGACAGTCATCATACTATGGCTACACCTTC. The chain recombines TRBV5-8 with TRBJ1-2; 7 bases align to TRBD1. Germline CDR1 reads SGHTS; CDR2 reads YDEGEE. The CDR3 covers 16 residues. V was clipped by 5 bases and J by 3 bases; unmatched bases: 13.

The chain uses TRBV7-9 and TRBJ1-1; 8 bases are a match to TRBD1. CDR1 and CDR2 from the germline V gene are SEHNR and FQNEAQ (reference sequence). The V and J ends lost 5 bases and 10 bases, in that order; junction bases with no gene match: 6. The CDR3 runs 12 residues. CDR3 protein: CASSLQQGGAFF. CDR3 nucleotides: TGTGCCAGCAGCCTCCAACAGGGGGGAGCTTTCTTT. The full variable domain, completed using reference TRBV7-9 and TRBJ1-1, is DTGVSQNPRHKITKRGQNVTFRCDPISEHNRLYWYRQTLGQGPEFLTYFQNEAQLEKSRLLSDRFSAERPKGSFSTLEIQRTEQGDSAMYLCASSLQQGGAFFGQGTRLTVV.

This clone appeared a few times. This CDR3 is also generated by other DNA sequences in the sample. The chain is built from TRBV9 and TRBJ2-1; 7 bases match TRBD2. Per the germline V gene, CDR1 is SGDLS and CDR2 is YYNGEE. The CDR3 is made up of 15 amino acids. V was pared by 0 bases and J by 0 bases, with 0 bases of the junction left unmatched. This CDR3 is CASSVVAGSYNEQFF. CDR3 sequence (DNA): TGTGCCAGCAGCGTAGTAGCGGGCTCCTACAATGAGCAGTTCTTC.

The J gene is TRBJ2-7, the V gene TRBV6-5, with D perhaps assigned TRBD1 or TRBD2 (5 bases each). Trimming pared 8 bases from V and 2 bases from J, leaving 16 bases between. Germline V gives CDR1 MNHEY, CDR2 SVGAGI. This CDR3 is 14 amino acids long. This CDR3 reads CASWGWDGAYEQYF. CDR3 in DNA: TGTGCCAGCTGGGGGTGGGACGGAGCCTACGAGCAGTACTTC.

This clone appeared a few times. DNA for the CDR3: TGTGCCAGCAGACAGGATAACCGAAACACCATATATTTT. Amino acid sequence: CASRQDNRNTIYF. The chain is built from TRBV7-2 and TRBJ1-3, with D possibly TRBD1 on 5 matching bases. The V and J ends lost 6 bases and 5 bases respectively, with 11 bases between them. The CDR3 sequence is 13 residues long. Germline V CDR1 and CDR2: SGHTA, FQGNSA. Supplemented by reference TRBV7-2 and TRBJ1-3, the full variable domain reads GAGVSQSPSNKVTEKGKDVELRCDPISGHTALYWYRQSLGQGLEFLIYFQGNSAPDKSGLPSDRFSAERTGGSVSTLTIQRTQQEDSAVYLCASRQDNRNTIYFGEGSWLTVV.

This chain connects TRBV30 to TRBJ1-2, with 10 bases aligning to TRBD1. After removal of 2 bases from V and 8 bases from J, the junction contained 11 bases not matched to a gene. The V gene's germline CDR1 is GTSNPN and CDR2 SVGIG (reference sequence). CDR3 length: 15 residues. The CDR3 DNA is TGTGCCTGGAGTTTCCGGGACAGGGGCCGCCGAGGCTACACCTTC. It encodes CAWSFRDRGRRGYTF. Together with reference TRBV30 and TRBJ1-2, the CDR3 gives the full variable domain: SQTIHQWPATLVQPVGSPLSLECTVEGTSNPNLYWYRQAAGRGLQLLFYSVGIGQISSEVPQNLSASRPQDRQFILSSKKLLLSDSGFYLCAWSFRDRGRRGYTFGSGTRLTVV.

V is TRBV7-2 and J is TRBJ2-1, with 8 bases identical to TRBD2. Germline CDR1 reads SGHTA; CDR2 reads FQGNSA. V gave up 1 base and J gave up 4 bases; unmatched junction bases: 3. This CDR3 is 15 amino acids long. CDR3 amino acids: CASSLVASGYNEQFF. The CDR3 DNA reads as TGTGCCAGCAGCTTAGTGGCTAGCGGGTACAATGAGCAGTTCTTC.

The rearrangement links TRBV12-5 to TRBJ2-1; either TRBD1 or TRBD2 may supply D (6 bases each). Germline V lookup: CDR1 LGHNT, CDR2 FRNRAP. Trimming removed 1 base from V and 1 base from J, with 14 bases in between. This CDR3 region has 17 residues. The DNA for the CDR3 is TGTGCTAGTGGTTTGGCGGCTGGAGGGGGATCCTACAATGAGCAGTTCTTC. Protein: CASGLAAGGGSYNEQFF.

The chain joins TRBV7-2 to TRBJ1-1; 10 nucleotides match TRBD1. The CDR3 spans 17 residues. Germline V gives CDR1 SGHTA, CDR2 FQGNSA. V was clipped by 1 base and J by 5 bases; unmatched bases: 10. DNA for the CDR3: TGTGCCAGCAGCTTAGAAGGGACAGGGGCGAGGGGGACTGAAGCTTTCTTT. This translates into CASSLEGTGARGTEAFF.

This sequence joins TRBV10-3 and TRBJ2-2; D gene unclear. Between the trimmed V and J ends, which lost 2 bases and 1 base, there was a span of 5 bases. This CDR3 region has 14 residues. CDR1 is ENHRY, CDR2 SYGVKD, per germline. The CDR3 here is CAISERLNTGELFF. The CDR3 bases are TGTGCCATCAGTGAGAGGCTGAACACCGGGGAGCTGTTTTTT.

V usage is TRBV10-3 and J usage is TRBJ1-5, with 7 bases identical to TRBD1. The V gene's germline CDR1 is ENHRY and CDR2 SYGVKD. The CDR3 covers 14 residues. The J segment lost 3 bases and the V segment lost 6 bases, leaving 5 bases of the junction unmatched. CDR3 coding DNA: TGTGCCATCAGCCCGGGACAGAACAATCAGCCCCAGCATTTT. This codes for CAISPGQNNQPQHF.

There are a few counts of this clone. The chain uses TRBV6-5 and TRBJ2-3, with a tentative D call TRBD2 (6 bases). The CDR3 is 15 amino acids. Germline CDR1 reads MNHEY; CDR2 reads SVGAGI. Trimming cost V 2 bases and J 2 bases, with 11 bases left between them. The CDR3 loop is CASSYRGLFTDTQYF. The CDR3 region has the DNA TGTGCCAGCAGTTACCGGGGACTTTTCACAGATACGCAGTATTTT.

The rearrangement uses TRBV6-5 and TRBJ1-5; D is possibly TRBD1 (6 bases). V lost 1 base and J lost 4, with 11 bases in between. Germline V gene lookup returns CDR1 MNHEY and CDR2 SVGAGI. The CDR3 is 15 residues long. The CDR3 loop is CASSYLQGGNQPQHF. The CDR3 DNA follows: TGTGCCAGCAGTTACTTACAGGGAGGAAATCAGCCCCAGCATTTT.

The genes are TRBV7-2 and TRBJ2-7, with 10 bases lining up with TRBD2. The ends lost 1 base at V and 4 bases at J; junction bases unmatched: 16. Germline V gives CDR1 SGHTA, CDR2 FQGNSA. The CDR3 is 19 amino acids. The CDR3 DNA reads TGTGCCAGCAGCTTAGGAAGAGGGGCCGCTAGCGGGAGTCGGTACGAGCAGTACTTC. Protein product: CASSLGRGAASGSRYEQYF.

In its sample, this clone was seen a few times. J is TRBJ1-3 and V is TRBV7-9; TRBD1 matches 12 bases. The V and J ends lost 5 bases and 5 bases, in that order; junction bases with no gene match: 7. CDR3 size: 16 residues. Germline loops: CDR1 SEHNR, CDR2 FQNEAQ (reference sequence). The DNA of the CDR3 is TGTGCCAGCAGCCCCCCGGGACAGGGGGCGCGAAACACCATATATTTT. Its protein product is CASSPPGQGARNTIYF.

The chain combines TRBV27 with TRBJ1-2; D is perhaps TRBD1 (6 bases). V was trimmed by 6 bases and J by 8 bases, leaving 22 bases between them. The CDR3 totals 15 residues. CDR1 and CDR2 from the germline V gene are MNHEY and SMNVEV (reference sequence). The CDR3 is CASSSDVGRGDGYTF. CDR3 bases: TGTGCCAGCAGCTCGGACGTGGGCAGGGGCGACGGCTACACCTTC.

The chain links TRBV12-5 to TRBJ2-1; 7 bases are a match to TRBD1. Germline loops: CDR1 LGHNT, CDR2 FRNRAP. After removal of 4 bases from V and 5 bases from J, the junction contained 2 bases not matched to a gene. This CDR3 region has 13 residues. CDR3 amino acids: CASGSTGNNEQFF. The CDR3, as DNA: TGTGCTAGTGGTTCGACAGGGAACAATGAGCAGTTCTTC.

CDR3 in amino acids: CASSSDREGGYTF. DNA for the CDR3: TGTGCCAGCTCATCCGACAGGGAGGGTGGCTACACCTTC. V is TRBV18 and J is TRBJ1-2; 7 bases are a match to TRBD1. Germline assignment: CDR1 KGHSH and CDR2 LQKENI. V trimming: 5 bases; J trimming: 7 bases; junction bases outside the gene matches: 7. The CDR3 covers 13 residues.

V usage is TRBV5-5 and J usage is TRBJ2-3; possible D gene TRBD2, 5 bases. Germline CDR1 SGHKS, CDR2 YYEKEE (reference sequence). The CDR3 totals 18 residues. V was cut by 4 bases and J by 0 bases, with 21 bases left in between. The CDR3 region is CASSRGPPDPTSTDTQYF. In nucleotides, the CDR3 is TGTGCCAGCAGCCGGGGTCCCCCAGACCCCACTAGCACAGATACGCAGTATTTT.

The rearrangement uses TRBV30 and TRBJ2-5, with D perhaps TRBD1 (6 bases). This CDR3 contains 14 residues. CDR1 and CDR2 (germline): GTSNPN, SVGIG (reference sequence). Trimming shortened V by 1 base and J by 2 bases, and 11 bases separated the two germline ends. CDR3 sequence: CAWSGGTGQETQYF. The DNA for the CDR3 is TGTGCCTGGAGTGGAGGTACAGGGCAAGAGACCCAGTACTTC.

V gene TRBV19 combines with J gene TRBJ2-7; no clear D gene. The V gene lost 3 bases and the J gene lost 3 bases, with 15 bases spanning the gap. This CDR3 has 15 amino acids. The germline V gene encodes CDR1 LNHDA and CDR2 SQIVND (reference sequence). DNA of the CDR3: TGTGCCAGTAGTATCACCGCCGGGTTTAACTACGAGCAGTACTTC. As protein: CASSITAGFNYEQYF.

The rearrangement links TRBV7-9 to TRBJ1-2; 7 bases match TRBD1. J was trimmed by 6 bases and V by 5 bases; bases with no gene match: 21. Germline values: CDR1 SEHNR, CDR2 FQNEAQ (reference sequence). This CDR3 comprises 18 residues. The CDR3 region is CASSPLLTGTTQGNGYTF. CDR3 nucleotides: TGTGCCAGCAGCCCCCTATTGACAGGGACGACCCAGGGAAATGGCTACACCTTC.

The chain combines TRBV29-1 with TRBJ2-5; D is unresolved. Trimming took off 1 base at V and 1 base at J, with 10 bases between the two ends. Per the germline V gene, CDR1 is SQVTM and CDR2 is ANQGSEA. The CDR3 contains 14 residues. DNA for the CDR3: TGCAGCGTTGAAGGTTTGTGGGGCCAAGAGACCCAGTACTTC. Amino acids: CSVEGLWGQETQYF.

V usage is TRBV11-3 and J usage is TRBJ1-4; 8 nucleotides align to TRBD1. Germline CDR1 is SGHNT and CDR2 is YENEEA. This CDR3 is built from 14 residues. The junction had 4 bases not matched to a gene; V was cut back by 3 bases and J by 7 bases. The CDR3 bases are TGTGCCAGCAGCTTTCAGGGGGCTGGTGAAAAACTGTTTTTT. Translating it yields CASSFQGAGEKLFF.

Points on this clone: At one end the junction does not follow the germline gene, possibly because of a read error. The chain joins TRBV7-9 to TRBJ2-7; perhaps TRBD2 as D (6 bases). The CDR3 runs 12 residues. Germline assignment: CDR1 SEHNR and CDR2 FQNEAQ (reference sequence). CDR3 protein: CASSLESREEDF. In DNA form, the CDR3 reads TGTGCCAGCAGCTTAGAGTCCAGGGAGGAAGACTTC.

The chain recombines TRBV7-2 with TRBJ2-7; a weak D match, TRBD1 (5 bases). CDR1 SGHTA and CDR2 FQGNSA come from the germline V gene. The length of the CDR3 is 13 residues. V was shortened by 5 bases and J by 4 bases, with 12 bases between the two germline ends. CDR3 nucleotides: TGTGCCAGCAGCGAGCAGGGTCGGTACGAGCAGTACTTC. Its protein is CASSEQGRYEQYF.

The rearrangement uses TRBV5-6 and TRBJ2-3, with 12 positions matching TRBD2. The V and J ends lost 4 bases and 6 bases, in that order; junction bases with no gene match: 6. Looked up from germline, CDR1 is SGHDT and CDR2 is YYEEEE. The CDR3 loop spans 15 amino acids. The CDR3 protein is CASSASGLAGDTQYF. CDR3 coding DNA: TGTGCCAGCAGCGCCTCGGGACTAGCGGGTGATACGCAGTATTTT.

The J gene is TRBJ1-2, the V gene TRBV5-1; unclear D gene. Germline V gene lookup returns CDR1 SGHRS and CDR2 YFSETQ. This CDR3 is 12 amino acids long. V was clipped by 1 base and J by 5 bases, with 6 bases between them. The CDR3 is CASSLTDYGYTF. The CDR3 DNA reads TGCGCCAGCAGCTTGACAGATTATGGCTACACCTTC.

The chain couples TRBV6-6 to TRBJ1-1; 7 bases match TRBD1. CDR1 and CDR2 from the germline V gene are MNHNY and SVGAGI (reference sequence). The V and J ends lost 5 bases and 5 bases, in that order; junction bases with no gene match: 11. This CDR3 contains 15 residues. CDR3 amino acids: CASSTINTGVTEAFF. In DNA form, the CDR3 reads TGTGCCAGCAGTACCATAAACACAGGGGTGACTGAAGCTTTCTTT.